This TCR beta chain was sequenced during a study of shared T cell receptors in the human thymus. Germline V gives CDR1 MNHEY, CDR2 SMNVEV (reference sequence). The CDR3 covers 13 residues. Trimming shortened V by 11 bases and J by 0 bases, and 14 bases separated the two germline ends. The method was immunoSEQ multiplex PCR; TCRdb's version includes in-frame clones alone and lacks a portion of them. Seen here are about 660,000 clones, 88% observed once, and the top ten hold approximately 0.011%. This sample was also put to use in a study of human thymus T cells. This second study notes: Having corrective surgery for congenital heart defects, healthy Finnish infants were the ones who donated. Thymus specimens were resections from corrective heart surgery. Repertoires sampled from thymus and blood appeared biased in V and J gene usage. As related research reported, thymic repertoires overlapped highly among unrelated individuals.

What was sequenced was thymocytes. This sequence joins TRBV27 and TRBJ2-7; tentatively, D is TRBD2 (6 bases). This TCR came from a boy younger than two with a congenital heart defect. The CDR3 sequence: CAVRDWPSYEQYF. The CDR3 DNA reads as TGTGCCGTCCGGGACTGGCCCTCCTACGAGCAGTACTTC.